These T cell receptor beta chains were read from a single sample in a study of post-analysis software for immune sequencing data. TCRdb reprocessed the PCR reads via MiXCR and lists one record per CDR3 protein. Of roughly 570,000 distinct CDR3 sequences listed, about a third are singletons. The sequenced sample was blood. The receptor source for this set is a girl aged 2-17 years with multiple sclerosis. Each CDR3 is given with its conserved first and last residue.

v_call	j_call	cdr3_aa
TRBV19	TRBJ2-5	CASSTATGRQETQYF
TRBV12-3/TRBV12-4	TRBJ2-3	CASSLSSLSTDTQYF
TRBV7-3	TRBJ1-1	CASSLNGVTEAFF
TRBV25-1	TRBJ1-6	CASRGQGLNSPLHF
TRBV4-2	TRBJ2-3	CASSSAGGGTDTQYF
TRBV15	TRBJ2-1	CATSRGGQGAGGQFF
TRBV28	TRBJ1-5	CASSDGRGGRGPPPQHF
TRBV5-1	TRBJ1-2	CASSSLEGDYGCTF
TRBV24-1	TRBJ2-3	CATGGVTDTQYF
TRBV7-2	TRBJ2-7	CASSWAGTSSYEQYF
TRBV4-1	TRBJ1-6	CASSQTGPNSPPHF
TRBV5-1	TRBJ2-3	CASSGQAGDDTQYF
TRBV20-1	TRBJ2-3	CSARDPGLAGADTQYF
TRBV5-5	TRBJ2-5	CASSPLAGSGETQYF
TRBV29-1	TRBJ1-2	CSALTGSYGYTF
TRBV7-9	TRBJ2-3	CASSLATGLLGTLTTDTQYF
TRBV29-1	TRBJ1-1	CSVGRFVTGEKFAEAFF
TRBV20-1	TRBJ2-7	CSARDGGLATYEQYF
TRBV21-1	TRBJ1-5	CASSKAGPGTGGEGNQPQHF
TRBV5-5	TRBJ2-3	CASSFHNPGASFTDTQYF
TRBV10-1	TRBJ2-3	CASSGGPDTQYF
TRBV7-9	TRBJ1-2	CASSLSKGQGDGYTF
TRBV7-2	TRBJ1-2	CASSRVSENPNYGYTF
TRBV7-2	TRBJ1-2	CASSPSDPNYGYTF
TRBV12-3/TRBV12-4	TRBJ2-1	CASSPETSGAYNEQFF
TRBV12-3/TRBV12-4	TRBJ1-5	CASSLDQGNSNQPQHF
TRBV3-1	TRBJ2-1	CASSRWDEQFF
TRBV7-2	TRBJ1-2	CASSSVNRVNGYTF
TRBV14	TRBJ2-3	CASSHLSPGGGTDTQYF
TRBV2	TRBJ2-5	CASTTTELAEETQYF
TRBV20-1	TRBJ2-7	CSAKGSRTPYEQYF
TRBV6-5	TRBJ2-3	CASNDPGGGDTQYF
TRBV5-1	TRBJ1-2	CASSSSGTDYGYTF
TRBV12-3/TRBV12-4	TRBJ1-1	CASSFAKMNTEAFF
TRBV4-1	TRBJ1-1	CASSQGLWDRGGFF
TRBV12-3/TRBV12-4	TRBJ1-1	CASSFRGLFTEAFF
TRBV11-2	TRBJ2-7	CASSWTSGRLYEQYF
TRBV20-1	TRBJ1-1	CSPGQGALEAFF
TRBV5-5	TRBJ2-7	CASSLTGAPYEQYF
TRBV29-1	TRBJ2-1	CSVLRGPQFF
TRBV9	TRBJ2-5	CASSGRDFRTQYF
TRBV20-1	TRBJ1-5	CSRRAQGNQPQHF
TRBV7-3	TRBJ2-2	CASSSHLGASGGNTGELFF